The present entry profiles one TCR beta chain with its context. TCRdb analysed the RACE reads with MiXCR anew, one entry per CDR3 protein. The sample contains some 180,000 distinct CDR3 sequences, about 20% of which appear only once. The data were taken from a study of human T cells and chemical hapten exposure. At the level of the study: DPC at 0.01% went onto the upper back in patch tests, read at 6 days.

Time point defined: patch test 1, 2 weeks after DPC sensitization. The treatment was: therapeutic diphenylcyclopropenone sensitization with weekly scalp DPC. Alopecia patients, 18 to 70 years old and DPC-suitable, served as donors. The study extracted total RNA from unfractionated whole blood. This material consisted of whole blood, taken in connection with sensitization to the hapten diphenylcyclopropenone (DPC). The receptor comes from a woman aged 45-59 years with alopecia areata. Some clones in this sample may be carry-over from other donors' samples.

CDR3 nucleotide sequence: TGCAGCGTTGAACCGGGAAGGGTTGGGACCCAGTACTTC. Residues: CSVEPGRVGTQYF. The gene calls are TRBV29-1 and TRBJ2-5; possible D gene TRBD2, 5 bases. Germline lookup yields CDR1 SQVTM and CDR2 ANQGSEA. The CDR3 is 13 amino acids. Trimming pared 2 bases from V and 7 bases from J, leaving 14 bases between.